This T cell receptor (beta chain) was captured by sequencing in a study of long-term antiretroviral therapy in people with HIV. Runs used v3.0 of the immunoSEQ assay and were done at survey level. Assay: immunoSEQ multiplex PCR; the TCRdb copy retains only in-frame clones and omits some. The sample records about 23,000 clones, about four fifths being singletons. CDR1 KGHSH and CDR2 LQKENI come from the germline V gene. The V gene lost 6 bases and the J gene lost 7 bases, with 18 bases spanning the gap. CDR3 length: 15 residues. At least two post-ART and at least one pre-ART PBMC sample were available for each donor.

The V and J genes are TRBV18 and TRBJ2-2; D is unclear. The sequence was obtained from a man in his fifties with HIV. The sample in question was unsorted PBMCs, obtained 0.3 years after starting antiretroviral therapy. The CDR3 bases are TGTGCCAGCTCTCCCAGGACGCCGCTCGGCGGGGAGCTGTTTTTT. Translated: CASSPRTPLGGELFF. The variable domain in full, with the rest retrieved from reference TRBV18 and TRBJ2-2, is NAGVMQNPRHLVRRRGQEARLRCSPMKGHSHVYWYRQLPEEGLKFMVYLQKENIIDESGMPKERFSAEFPKEGPSILRIQQVVRGDSAAYFCASSPRTPLGGELFFGEGSRLTVL.